This T cell receptor (beta chain) was documented in a study of cytomegalovirus exposure and HLA in healthy donors. Study-level results: For cytomegalovirus status, the classifier reportedly gave diagnoses with high specificity and sensitivity. It was reported in a later analysis that an Asian-associated ancestry cluster showed fewer N-insertions than the approximately 670-donor mean. There were some V segments, including TRBV6-2 and TRBV6-3, excluded as indistinguishable. Later analysis associated a missense DCLRE1C variant with TCR beta V- and J-gene trimming.

V was pared by 4 bases and J by 7 bases, with 17 bases of the junction left unmatched. The CDR3 sequence is 17 residues long. Germline CDR1 reads SGDLS; CDR2 reads YYNGEE. As regards this clone: Its antigen is not identified.

Primers included in the PCR were 60 Vbeta and 13 Jbeta primers. Produced via immunoSEQ multiplex PCR; TCRdb's table is partial and in-frame only. The table includes some 150,000 clones, about 78% detected once. What was sequenced was PBMCs. The chain carries TRBV9 and TRBJ1-1, with 9 positions matching TRBD1. The receptor was isolated from a man aged 18 to 30 in good health and CMV-seronegative. The chain's CDR3 is CASSPLQGASLGSEAFF. The CDR3 coding sequence is TGTGCCAGCAGCCCCTTACAGGGGGCAAGCTTGGGTAGTGAAGCTTTCTTT.